This is a list of T cell receptor beta chains from one sample in a study of T cell changes during pregnancy in multiple sclerosis. TCRdb's table, derived via immunoSEQ multiplex PCR, lists solely in-frame clones and lacks some. The table has over 50,000 clones, around 91% seen once. This sample comprised peripheral blood, obtained in the third trimester of pregnancy. These receptors all come from a female donor in good health, enrolled as a control in a pregnancy study. Both conserved end residues are part of each CDR3. The D gene is left open where the match is weak. Some rows have no size entry. The others give once, few or many, or a class for an expanded clone.

TRBV4-3	TRBJ2-3	NA	NA	TGCGCCAGCAGCCCCTCAGGAGGGGCCCCAGATACGCAGTATTTT	CASSPSGGAPDTQYF
TRBV29-1	TRBJ1-1	NA	NA	TGCAGCGTTGCACCGACAGGTATGAACACTGAAGCTTTCTTT	CSVAPTGMNTEAFF
TRBV12-5	TRBJ2-7	NA	NA	TGTCCGACACATAGACACCTAACCTACGAGCAGTACTTC	CPTHRHLTYEQYF
TRBV7-2	TRBJ1-1	NA	NA	TGTGCCAGCAGCCTGCGGACAGAAGCTTTCTTT	CASSLRTEAFF
TRBV19	TRBJ1-2	NA	TRBD1	TGTGCCAGTATCCCCGTTGGCAGGGGGCAGGGCTATGGCTACACCTTC	CASIPVGRGQGYGYTF
TRBV4-3	TRBJ2-2	NA	NA	TGCGCCAGCAGCCAATCTGTAGCTGGCGCCGGGGAGCTGTTTTTT	CASSQSVAGAGELFF
TRBV12-5	TRBJ1-1	NA	NA	TGTGCTAGTGCCTCAGGGGACACTGAAGCTTTCTTT	CASASGDTEAFF
TRBV5-1	TRBJ2-1	NA	TRBD2	TGCGCCAGCAGCTTGCTACTAGCGGGTTACAATGAGCAGTTCTTC	CASSLLLAGYNEQFF
TRBV29-1	TRBJ2-3	NA	NA	TGCAGCGTTCCGATCTGGGAGACTAGCACAGATACGCAGTATTTT	CSVPIWETSTDTQYF
TRBV7-2	TRBJ2-7	few	NA	TGTGCCAGCAGCTTCGCCAGGGGAGAGCAGTACTTC	CASSFARGEQYF